This TCR beta chain was sequenced during a study of kidney transplant recipient with SARS-CoV-2 infection. There are 14 residues in the CDR3. Germline lookup yields CDR1 MDHEN and CDR2 SYDVKM. Trimming at V came to 4 bases and at J to 4 bases, leaving 5 bases not matched to a gene. MiXCR was run by TCRdb on the reads, yielding one entry per CDR3 protein. The repertoire holds about 250,000 distinct CDR3 sequences, around 26% seen once, with under 7.5% in the top ten. A word on this clonotype: It may be a read error: a sequence one base away is much more abundant.

Sequenced material: a blood sample, taken at baseline and on roughly day 110 from a kidney transplant recipient. V and J are TRBV28 and TRBJ1-2, with 8 bases that match TRBD1. This receptor was identified in a male patient aged 30 to 39 who had COVID-19 and was a kidney transplant recipient. The T cells may come from the graft donor. The CDR3 protein is CASSSQGAAYGYTF. CDR3 DNA sequence: TGTGCCAGCAGTTCCCAGGGGGCGGCCTATGGCTACACCTTC.